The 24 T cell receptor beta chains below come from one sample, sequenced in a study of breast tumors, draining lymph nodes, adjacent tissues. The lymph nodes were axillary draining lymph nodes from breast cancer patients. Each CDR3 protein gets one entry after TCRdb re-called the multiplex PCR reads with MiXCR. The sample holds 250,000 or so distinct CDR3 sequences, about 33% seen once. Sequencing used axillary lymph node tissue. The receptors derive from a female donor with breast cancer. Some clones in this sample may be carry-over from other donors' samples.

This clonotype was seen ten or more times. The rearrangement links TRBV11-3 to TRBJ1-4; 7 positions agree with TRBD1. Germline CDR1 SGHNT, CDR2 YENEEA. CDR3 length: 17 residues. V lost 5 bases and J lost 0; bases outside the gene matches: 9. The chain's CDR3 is CASSPRTGLATNEKLFF. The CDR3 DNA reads TGTGCCAGCAGCCCCAGGACAGGACTAGCAACTAATGAAAAACTGTTTTTT.

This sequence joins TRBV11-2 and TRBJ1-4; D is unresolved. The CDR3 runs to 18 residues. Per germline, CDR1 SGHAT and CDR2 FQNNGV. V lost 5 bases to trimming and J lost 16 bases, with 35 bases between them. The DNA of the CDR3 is TGTGCCAGCAGCAAAGGGAGGGCCACAAAATCAACTAATGAAAAATCGTTTTTT. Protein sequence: CASSKGRATKSTNEKSFF.

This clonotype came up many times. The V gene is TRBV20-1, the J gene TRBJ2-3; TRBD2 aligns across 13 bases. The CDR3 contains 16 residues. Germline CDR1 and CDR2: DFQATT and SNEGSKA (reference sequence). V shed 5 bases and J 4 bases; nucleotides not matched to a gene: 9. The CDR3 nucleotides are TGCAGTGCTCTCGGGACTAGCGGGATCTTACCAGATACGCAGTATTTT. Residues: CSALGTSGILPDTQYF.

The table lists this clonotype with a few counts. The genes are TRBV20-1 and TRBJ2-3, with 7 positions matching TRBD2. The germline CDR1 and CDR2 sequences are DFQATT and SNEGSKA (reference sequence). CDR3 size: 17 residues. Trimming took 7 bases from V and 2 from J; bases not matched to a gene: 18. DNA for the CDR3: TGCAGTGTCCCCCCGGGCGGGAGCAAGACCCTCACAGATACGCAGTATTTT. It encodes CSVPPGGSKTLTDTQYF.

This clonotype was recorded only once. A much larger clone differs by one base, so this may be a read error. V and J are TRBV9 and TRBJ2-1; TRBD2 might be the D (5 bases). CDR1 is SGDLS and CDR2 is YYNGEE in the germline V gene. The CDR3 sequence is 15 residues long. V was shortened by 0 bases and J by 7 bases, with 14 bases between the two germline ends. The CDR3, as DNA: TGTGCCAGCAGCGTAGGGTGGGCGGGTAGGAATGAGCAGTTCTTC. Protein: CASSVGWAGRNEQFF.

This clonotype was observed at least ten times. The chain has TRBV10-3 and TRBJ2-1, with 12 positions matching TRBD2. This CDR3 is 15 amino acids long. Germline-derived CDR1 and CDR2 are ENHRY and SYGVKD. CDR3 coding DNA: TGTGTGACTAGCGGGAGCCTGTTTGGCGACAATGAGCAGTTCTTC. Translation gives CVTSGSLFGDNEQFF.

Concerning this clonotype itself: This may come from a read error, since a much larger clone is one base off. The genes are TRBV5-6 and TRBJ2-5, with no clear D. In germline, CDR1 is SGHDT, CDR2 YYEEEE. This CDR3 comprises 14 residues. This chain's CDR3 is CAGRMHIAGETQYF. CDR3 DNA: TGTGCCGGCAGAATGCACATAGCAGGCGAGACCCAGTACTTC.

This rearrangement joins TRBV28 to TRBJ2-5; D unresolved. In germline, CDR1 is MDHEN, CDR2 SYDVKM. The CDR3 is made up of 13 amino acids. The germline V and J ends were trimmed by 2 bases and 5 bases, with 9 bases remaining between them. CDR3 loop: CASSLRTRETQYF. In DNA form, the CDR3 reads TGTGCCAGCAGTTTAAGGACGAGGGAGACCCAGTACTTC.

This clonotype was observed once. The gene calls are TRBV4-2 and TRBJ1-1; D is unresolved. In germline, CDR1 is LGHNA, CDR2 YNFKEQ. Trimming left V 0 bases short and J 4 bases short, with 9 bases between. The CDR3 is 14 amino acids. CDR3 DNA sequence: TGTGCCAGCAGCCAAGAGGATGGACTCACTGAAGCTTTCTTT. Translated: CASSQEDGLTEAFF.

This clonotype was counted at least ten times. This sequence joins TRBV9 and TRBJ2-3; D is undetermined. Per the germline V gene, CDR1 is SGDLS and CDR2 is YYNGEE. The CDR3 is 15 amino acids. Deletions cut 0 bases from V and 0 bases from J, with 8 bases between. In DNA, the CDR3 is TGTGCCAGCAGCGTAGTTGGGGTGAGCACAGATACGCAGTATTTT. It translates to CASSVVGVSTDTQYF.

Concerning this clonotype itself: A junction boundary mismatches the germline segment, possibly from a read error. This CDR3 is CASRGRYNSPLHF. For the CDR3, the DNA is TGTGCTAGCAGGGGGAGGTATAATTCACCCCTCCACTTT. The gene calls are TRBV25-1 and TRBJ1-6; TRBD1 matches 7 bases. This CDR3 has 13 amino acids. Germline V gene sequence: CDR1 MGHDK, CDR2 SYGVNS.

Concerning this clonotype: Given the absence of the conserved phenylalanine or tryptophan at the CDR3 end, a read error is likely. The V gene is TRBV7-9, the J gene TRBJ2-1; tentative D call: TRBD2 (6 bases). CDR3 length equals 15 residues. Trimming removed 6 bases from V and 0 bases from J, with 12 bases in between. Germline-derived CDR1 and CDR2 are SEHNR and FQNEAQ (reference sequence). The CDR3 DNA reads TGTGCCAGCAGTATAGCGGCTAGCTCCTACAATGAGCAGTTCTGC. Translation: CASSIAASSYNEQFC.

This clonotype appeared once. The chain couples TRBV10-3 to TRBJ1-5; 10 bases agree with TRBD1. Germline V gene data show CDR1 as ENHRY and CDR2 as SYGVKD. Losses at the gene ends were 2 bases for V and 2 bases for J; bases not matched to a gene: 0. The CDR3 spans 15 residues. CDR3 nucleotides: TGTGCCATCAGTGAGGGGACAGGGGGCAATCAGCCCCAGCATTTT. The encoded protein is CAISEGTGGNQPQHF.

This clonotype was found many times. The CDR3 coding sequence is TGTGCCAGCAGCTTAGTCGAGGGCGCCGAGCAGTACTTC. Its protein product is CASSLVEGAEQYF. This chain joins TRBV7-9 and TRBJ2-7, with D maybe TRBD2 (5 bases). The germline V gene has CDR1 SEHNR and CDR2 FQNEAQ (reference sequence). V gave up 1 base and J gave up 6 bases, with 10 bases separating them. CDR3 length: 13 residues.

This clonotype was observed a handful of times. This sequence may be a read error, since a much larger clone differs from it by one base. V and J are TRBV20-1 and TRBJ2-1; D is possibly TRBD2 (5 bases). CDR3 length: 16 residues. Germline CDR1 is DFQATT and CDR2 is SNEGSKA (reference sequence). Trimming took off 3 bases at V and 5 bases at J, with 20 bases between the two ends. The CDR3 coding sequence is TGCAGTGCTAGTCTCAGCGGTAGGGTCTCGAACAATGAGCAGTTCTTC. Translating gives CSASLSGRVSNNEQFF.

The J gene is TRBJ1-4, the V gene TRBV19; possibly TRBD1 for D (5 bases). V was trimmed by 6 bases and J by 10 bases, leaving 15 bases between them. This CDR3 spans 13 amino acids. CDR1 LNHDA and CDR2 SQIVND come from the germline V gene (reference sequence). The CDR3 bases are TGTGCCAGTAGCCACGCGGGACGAGGAAAACTGTTTTTT. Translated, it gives CASSHAGRGKLFF.

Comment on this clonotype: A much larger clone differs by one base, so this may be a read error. CDR3 sequence reads: CACRAEGDEQFF. CDR3 DNA: TGTGCCTGTAGAGCGGAAGGGGATGAGCAGTTCTTC. V usage is TRBV12-3 or TRBV12-4 and J usage is TRBJ2-1; perhaps D is TRBD1 or TRBD2 (5 bases each). With 11 bases removed from V and 8 bases from J, the gap between germline ends came to 16 bases. The CDR3 consists of 12 residues.

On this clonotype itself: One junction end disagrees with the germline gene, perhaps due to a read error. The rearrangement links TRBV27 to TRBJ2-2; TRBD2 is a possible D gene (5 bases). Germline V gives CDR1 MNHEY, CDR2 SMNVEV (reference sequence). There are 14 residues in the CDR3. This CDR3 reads CASSLSGRTGEPFF. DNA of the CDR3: TGTGCCAGCAGTTTATCAGGGCGCACCGGGGAGCCGTTTTTT.

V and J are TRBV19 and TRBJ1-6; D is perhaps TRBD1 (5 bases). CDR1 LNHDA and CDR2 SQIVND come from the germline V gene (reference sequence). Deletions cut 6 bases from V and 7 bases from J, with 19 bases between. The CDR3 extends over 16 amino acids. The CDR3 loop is CASSTQGRRQNSPLHF. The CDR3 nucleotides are TGTGCCAGTAGCACTCAGGGTCGACGACAGAATTCACCCCTCCACTTT.

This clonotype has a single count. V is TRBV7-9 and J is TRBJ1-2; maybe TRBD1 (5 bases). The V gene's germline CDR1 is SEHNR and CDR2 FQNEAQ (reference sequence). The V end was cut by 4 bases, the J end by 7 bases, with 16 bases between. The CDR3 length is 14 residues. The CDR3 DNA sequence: TGTGCCAGCAGCTCCAGGGATCGGGGCTTTGGCTACACCTTC. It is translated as CASSSRDRGFGYTF.

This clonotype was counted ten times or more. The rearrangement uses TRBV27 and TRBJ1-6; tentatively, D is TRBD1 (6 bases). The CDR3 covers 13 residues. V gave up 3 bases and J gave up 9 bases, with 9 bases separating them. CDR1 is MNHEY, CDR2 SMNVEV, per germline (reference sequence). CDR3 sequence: CASSLEGGSPLHF. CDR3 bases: TGTGCCAGCAGTTTGGAAGGGGGTTCACCCCTCCACTTT.

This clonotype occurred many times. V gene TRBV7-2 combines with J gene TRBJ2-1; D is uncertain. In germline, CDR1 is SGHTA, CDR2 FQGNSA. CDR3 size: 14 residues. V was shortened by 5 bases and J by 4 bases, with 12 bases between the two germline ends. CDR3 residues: CASSLWPGYNEQFF. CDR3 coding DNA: TGTGCCAGCAGCCTCTGGCCTGGTTACAATGAGCAGTTCTTC.

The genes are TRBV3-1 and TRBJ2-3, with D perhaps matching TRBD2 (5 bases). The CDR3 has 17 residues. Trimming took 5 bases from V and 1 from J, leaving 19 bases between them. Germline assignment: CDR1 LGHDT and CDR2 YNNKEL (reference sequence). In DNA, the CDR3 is TGTGCCAGCAGCGTTAACTCCCGGGATTCCGGCACAGATACGCAGTATTTT. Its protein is CASSVNSRDSGTDTQYF.

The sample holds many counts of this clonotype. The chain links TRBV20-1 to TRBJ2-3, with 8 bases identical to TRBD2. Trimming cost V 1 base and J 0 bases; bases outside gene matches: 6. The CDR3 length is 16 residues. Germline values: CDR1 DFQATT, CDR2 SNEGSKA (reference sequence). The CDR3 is CSARVLAGISTDTQYF. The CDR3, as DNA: TGCAGTGCTAGAGTATTAGCGGGAATTAGCACAGATACGCAGTATTTT.